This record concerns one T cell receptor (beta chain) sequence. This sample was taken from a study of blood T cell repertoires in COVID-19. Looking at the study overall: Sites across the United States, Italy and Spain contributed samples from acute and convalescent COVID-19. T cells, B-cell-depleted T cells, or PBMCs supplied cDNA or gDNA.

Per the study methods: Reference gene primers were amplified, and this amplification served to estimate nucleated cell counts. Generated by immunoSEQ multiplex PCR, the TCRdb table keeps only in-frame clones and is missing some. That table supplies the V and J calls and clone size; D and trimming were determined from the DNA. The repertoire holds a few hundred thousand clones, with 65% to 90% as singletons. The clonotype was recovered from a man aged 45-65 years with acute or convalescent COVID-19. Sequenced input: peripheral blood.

The CDR3 protein is CSALGGTEAFF. CDR3 coding DNA: TGCAGTGCTCTCGGAGGTACTGAAGCTTTCTTT. This chain joins TRBV20-1 and TRBJ1-1; no firm D call. CDR3 size: 11 residues. Germline lookup yields CDR1 DFQATT and CDR2 SNEGSKA (reference sequence). V was trimmed by 5 bases and J by 5 bases, leaving 9 bases between them.